This TCR beta chain stems from a study of neurological immune-mediated disorders. Ten or more counts support this clonotype. After removal of 4 bases from V and 2 bases from J, the junction contained 10 bases not matched to a gene. The CDR3 is 16 amino acids. Germline V gives CDR1 SGHTA, CDR2 FQGNSA. TCRdb passed the 5' RACE reads through MiXCR, listing each CDR3 protein once. The sample includes roughly 45,000 distinct CDR3 sequences, roughly 13% seen only once; the top ten take 9.5% to 12%. Regarding time point: longitudinal time-point 3. The rearrangement joins TRBV7-2 to TRBJ2-5, with 7 nucleotides matching TRBD2. The sample consisted of PBMCs. The TCR originated in a man aged 25 to 40 in good health. CDR3 sequence: CASSSSHLRGQETQYF. DNA of the CDR3: TGTGCCAGCAGCTCATCACACTTGCGGGGGCAAGAGACCCAGTACTTC.